The 24 T cell receptor beta chains below were found in one sample sequenced in a study of T cells in narcolepsy (dated by TCRdb to 2017 to 2018). Library preparation was by the immunoSEQ multiplex PCR assay. The source is immuneACCESS, and TCRdb retained only in-frame sequences with V and J called. Part of the clones is not carried over; for the studies checked, unresolved V genes explain less than half of this, and the remainder is unexplained. A total of under 40,000 clones appear in this sample, 75% to 85% of them only once. Of the sample, 1.1% falls within the top ten clones. Sequencing used CD45RA- memory CD4+ T cells from PBMCs. The cell subset or site label for this specimen denotes: memory T cells sorted ex vivo from peripheral blood. These receptors all come from a human donor with narcolepsy.

The CDR3 loop reads CASSPGGLAGGNEQFF. CDR3 coding DNA: TGTGCCAGCAGCCCCGGAGGCCTAGCGGGAGGTAATGAGCAGTTCTTC. V gene TRBV7-9 combines with J gene TRBJ2-1; 11 bases match TRBD2. Losses at the gene ends were 5 bases for V and 7 bases for J; bases not matched to a gene: 10. This CDR3 region has 16 residues. CDR1 is SEHNR and CDR2 is FQNEAQ in the germline V gene (reference sequence).

The V gene is TRBV7-2, the J gene TRBJ2-7; possible D gene TRBD2, 7 bases. The germline CDR1 and CDR2 sequences are SGHTA and FQGNSA. The ends were cut back, 6 bases at V and 4 bases at J, with 16 bases in the middle. The CDR3 consists of 14 residues. The CDR3: CASSLSGGRYEQYF. Here the CDR3 DNA reads TGTGCCAGCAGTTTGTCCGGGGGGCGGTACGAGCAGTACTTC.

The chain has TRBV19 and TRBJ2-3; 11 bases are shared with TRBD1. Germline V gives CDR1 LNHDA, CDR2 SQIVND (reference sequence). Trimming took 4 bases from V and 14 from J; bases not matched to a gene: 5. The CDR3 consists of 12 residues. CDR3 sequence (DNA): TGTGCCAGTAGTACCCTCGGACAGGGGGCGTATTTT. Protein: CASSTLGQGAYF.

The rearrangement links TRBV13 to TRBJ1-2, with 8 bases that match TRBD1. The CDR3 is made up of 16 amino acids. V lost 0 bases to trimming and J lost 2 bases; unmatched junction nucleotides: 5. Germline V lookup: CDR1 PRHDT, CDR2 FYEKMQ (reference sequence). In DNA form, the CDR3 reads TGTGCCAGCAGCTTAGGCAGGGGGCGCAGGAACTATGGCTACACCTTC. Its translation is CASSLGRGRRNYGYTF. Supplemented by reference TRBV13 and TRBJ1-2, the full variable domain reads AAGVIQSPRHLIKEKRETATLKCYPIPRHDTVYWYQQGPGQDPQFLISFYEKMQSDKGSIPDRFSAQQFSDYHSELNMSSLELGDSALYFCASSLGRGRRNYGYTFGSGTRLTVV.

The V gene is TRBV18, the J gene TRBJ1-2; 9 bases match TRBD1. From germline, CDR1 is KGHSH and CDR2 LQKENI. Losses at the gene ends were 4 bases for V and 3 bases for J; bases not matched to a gene: 3. The CDR3 length is 14 residues. CDR3 protein: CASSLDRGDYGYTF. The CDR3 region has the DNA TGTGCCAGCTCACTTGACAGGGGGGACTATGGCTACACCTTC.

The chain employs TRBV2 and TRBJ2-5, with TRBD2 as a possible D gene (6 bases). Germline CDR1 is SNHLY and CDR2 is FYNNEI. This CDR3 has 13 amino acids. With 7 bases removed from V and 2 bases from J, the gap between germline ends came to 11 bases. DNA of the CDR3: TGTGCCAGCACCAGGGACTTACAAGAGACCCAGTACTTC. Residues: CASTRDLQETQYF. The full variable domain, completed using reference TRBV2 and TRBJ2-5, is EPEVTQTPSHQVTQMGQEVILRCVPISNHLYFYWYRQILGQKVEFLVSFYNNEISEKSEIFDDQFSVERPDGSNFTLKIRSTKLEDSAMYFCASTRDLQETQYFGPGTRLLVL.

There are a few counts of this clone. V and J are TRBV5-1 and TRBJ1-4, with D possibly being TRBD1 (5 bases). Trimming pared 4 bases from V and 0 bases from J, leaving 13 bases between. Germline V CDR1 and CDR2: SGHRS, YFSETQ. CDR3 length equals 16 residues. The CDR3 sequence is CASSPGVGTTNEKLFF. CDR3 in DNA: TGCGCCAGCAGCCCGGGGGTAGGCACAACTAATGAAAAACTGTTTTTT.

As regards this clone: Other nucleotide sequences from this sample produce the same CDR3. The V call is TRBV19, the J call TRBJ2-1; 7 positions match TRBD1. Germline CDR1 LNHDA, CDR2 SQIVND (reference sequence). The trim removed 6 bases at V and 0 bases at J, leaving 5 bases unmatched. CDR3 length equals 15 residues. CDR3 protein: CASRLDRSSYNEQFF. The CDR3 coding sequence is TGTGCCAGTAGATTGGACAGGAGCTCCTACAATGAGCAGTTCTTC.

The chain carries TRBV5-1 and TRBJ1-1; unclear D gene. The CDR3 totals 15 residues. From germline, CDR1 is SGHRS and CDR2 YFSETQ. V was cut by 7 bases and J by 1 base, with 17 bases left in between. CDR3 amino acids: CASSPRRPSNTEAFF. As DNA, the CDR3 is TGCGCCAGCTCCCCGCGGAGGCCTTCGAACACTGAAGCTTTCTTT.

The chain uses TRBV11-3 and TRBJ2-5; TRBD2 aligns across 8 bases. The J call may not be correct, given that the DNA end is closer to TRBJ2-7. This CDR3 comprises 14 residues. Per germline, CDR1 SGHNT and CDR2 YENEEA. CDR3 amino acids: CASSSAGEGYEQYF. The CDR3 DNA reads TGTGCCAGCAGCTCAGCGGGAGAAGGATACGAGCAGTACTTC.

The chain carries TRBV5-1 and TRBJ2-5; D uncertain. Germline V gene lookup returns CDR1 SGHRS and CDR2 YFSETQ. The germline V and J ends were trimmed by 2 bases and 2 bases, with 7 bases remaining between them. The CDR3 is 13 amino acids. The DNA of the CDR3 is TGCGCCAGCAGCTTTCCGGAACAAGAGACCCAGTACTTC. Its protein is CASSFPEQETQYF. The whole variable domain, remainder taken from reference TRBV5-1 and TRBJ2-5, is KAGVTQTPRYLIKTRGQQVTLSCSPISGHRSVSWYQQTPGQGLQFLFEYFSETQRNKGNFPGRFSGRQFSNSRSEMNVSTLELGDSALYLCASSFPEQETQYFGPGTRLLVL.

The genes are TRBV9 and TRBJ1-5, with D unresolved. The V end was cut by 2 bases, the J end by 3 bases, with 9 bases between. Germline assignment: CDR1 SGDLS and CDR2 YYNGEE. This CDR3 region has 14 residues. CDR3 residues: CASSVDGANQPQHF. As DNA, the CDR3 is TGTGCCAGCAGCGTTGACGGAGCCAATCAGCCCCAGCATTTT.

The chain uses TRBV7-9 and TRBJ1-2; TRBD1 is a possible D gene (6 bases). CDR1 is SEHNR, CDR2 FQNEAQ, per germline (reference sequence). Trimming shortened V by 4 bases and J by 5 bases, and 11 bases separated the two germline ends. The CDR3 totals 13 residues. This chain's CDR3 is CASSSNRVYGYTF. DNA of the CDR3: TGTGCCAGCAGCTCGAACAGGGTTTATGGCTACACCTTC. Full variable domain (outside the CDR3, taken from reference TRBV7-9 and TRBJ1-2): DTGVSQNPRHKITKRGQNVTFRCDPISEHNRLYWYRQTLGQGPEFLTYFQNEAQLEKSRLLSDRFSAERPKGSFSTLEIQRTEQGDSAMYLCASSSNRVYGYTFGSGTRLTVV.

This CDR3 is CASSEDYSEQYF. CDR3 nucleotides: TGTGCCAGCAGTGAGGACTACTCCGAGCAGTACTTC. The rearrangement joins TRBV25-1 to TRBJ2-7; the D gene is possibly TRBD2 (6 bases). The germline V and J ends were trimmed by 3 bases and 6 bases, with 9 bases remaining between them. CDR1 and CDR2 from the germline V gene are MGHDK and SYGVNS. The CDR3 contains 12 residues.

The rearrangement uses TRBV7-3 and TRBJ2-7; D gene unclear. Germline lookup yields CDR1 SGHTA and CDR2 FQGTGA. The CDR3 length is 15 residues. Trimming took off 5 bases at V and 4 bases at J, with 18 bases between the two ends. The DNA for the CDR3 is TGTGCCAGCAGCCCACCCTCCGGAAGATCATACGAGCAGTACTTC. This gives the protein CASSPPSGRSYEQYF.

This clone was seen just once. This rearrangement joins TRBV28 to TRBJ2-7, with 8 bases that match TRBD1. Per the germline V gene, CDR1 is MDHEN and CDR2 is SYDVKM. The CDR3 is 14 residues long. Trimming cost V 6 bases and J 12 bases; bases outside gene matches: 16. The DNA of the CDR3 is TGTGCCAGCAGCTCGTCCGGACAGGGTTGGGTTCGGTACTTC. Encoded protein: CASSSSGQGWVRYF. Supplemented by reference TRBV28 and TRBJ2-7, the full variable domain reads DVKVTQSSRYLVKRTGEKVFLECVQDMDHENMFWYRQDPGLGLRLIYFSYDVKMKEKGDIPEGYSVSREKKERFSLILESASTNQTSMYLCASSSSGQGWVRYFGPGTRLTVT.

This clone was found a few times. V usage is TRBV4-3 and J usage is TRBJ2-7; 8 nucleotides agree with TRBD1. This CDR3 spans 15 amino acids. After removal of 0 bases from V and 4 bases from J, the junction contained 5 bases not matched to a gene. The germline CDR1 and CDR2 sequences are LGHNA and YSLEER. In DNA, the CDR3 is TGCGCCAGCAGCCAAGATTTTGGGACAGGATACGAGCAGTACTTC. It encodes CASSQDFGTGYEQYF.

The rearrangement links TRBV5-1 to TRBJ2-3, with 10 bases aligning to TRBD2. The CDR3 consists of 18 residues. V lost 0 bases to trimming and J lost 3 bases; unmatched junction nucleotides: 10. The germline gives CDR1 SGHRS, CDR2 YFSETQ. The CDR3 bases are TGCGCCAGCAGCTTGGCCCTTGAAGGAGCGGGAGGGACAGATACGCAGTATTTT. This sequence encodes CASSLALEGAGGTDTQYF. Drawing the rest from reference TRBV5-1 and TRBJ2-3, the complete variable domain is KAGVTQTPRYLIKTRGQQVTLSCSPISGHRSVSWYQQTPGQGLQFLFEYFSETQRNKGNFPGRFSGRQFSNSRSEMNVSTLELGDSALYLCASSLALEGAGGTDTQYFGPGTRLTVL.

The CDR3 protein is CAISESPASYNEQFF. DNA for the CDR3: TGTGCCATCAGTGAGTCCCCCGCTAGCTACAATGAGCAGTTCTTC. The chain employs TRBV10-3 and TRBJ2-1; D gene ambiguous. The CDR3 is made up of 15 amino acids. Trimming left V 0 bases short and J 3 bases short, with 9 bases between. Germline CDR1 and CDR2: ENHRY and SYGVKD.

The chain is built from TRBV6-1 and TRBJ2-7; weak D call: TRBD2 (6 bases). Germline V lookup: CDR1 MNHNS, CDR2 SASEGT. The CDR3 contains 13 residues. CDR3 residues: CAGGFPVQYEQYF. In DNA, the CDR3 is TGTGCAGGAGGGTTCCCGGTCCAATACGAGCAGTACTTC.

This clone has just a few counts. The chain links TRBV19 to TRBJ1-5; D is possibly TRBD1 (6 bases). Trimming removed 3 bases at V and 3 bases at J, with 15 bases between. Germline assignment: CDR1 LNHDA and CDR2 SQIVND (reference sequence). This CDR3 region has 16 residues. The CDR3, as DNA: TGTGCCAGTAGTATCGGGGCGGCAGGGGCCAATCAGCCCCAGCATTTT. It encodes CASSIGAAGANQPQHF.

This clone was recorded only once. This chain links TRBV11-3 with TRBJ2-5; D unclear. The DNA matches TRBJ2-7 better at its end, which makes the J call doubtful. Germline assignment: CDR1 SGHNT and CDR2 YENEEA. CDR3 length: 12 amino acids. CDR3 protein: CASSLRPDEQYF. The CDR3 DNA reads as TGTGCCAGCAGCTTAAGACCCGACGAGCAGTACTTC.

J is TRBJ2-1 and V is TRBV7-3; D is ambiguous. This CDR3 contains 14 residues. Germline V lookup: CDR1 SGHTA, CDR2 FQGTGA. Trimming removed 3 bases from V and 8 bases from J, with 14 bases in between. DNA of the CDR3: TGTGCCAGCAGCTTTGCACCGGGTTTGGATGAGCAGTTCTTC. Encoded protein: CASSFAPGLDEQFF.

The chain has TRBV5-6 and TRBJ1-2; 9 bases fit TRBD1. This CDR3 is built from 16 residues. The germline CDR1 and CDR2 sequences are SGHDT and YYEEEE. Trimming removed 4 bases from V and 7 bases from J; junction bases left unmatched: 14. CDR3 DNA: TGTGCCAGCAGCCTGCCTACCGGGACAGGGAGAGGTGGCTACACCTTC. This codes for CASSLPTGTGRGGYTF.